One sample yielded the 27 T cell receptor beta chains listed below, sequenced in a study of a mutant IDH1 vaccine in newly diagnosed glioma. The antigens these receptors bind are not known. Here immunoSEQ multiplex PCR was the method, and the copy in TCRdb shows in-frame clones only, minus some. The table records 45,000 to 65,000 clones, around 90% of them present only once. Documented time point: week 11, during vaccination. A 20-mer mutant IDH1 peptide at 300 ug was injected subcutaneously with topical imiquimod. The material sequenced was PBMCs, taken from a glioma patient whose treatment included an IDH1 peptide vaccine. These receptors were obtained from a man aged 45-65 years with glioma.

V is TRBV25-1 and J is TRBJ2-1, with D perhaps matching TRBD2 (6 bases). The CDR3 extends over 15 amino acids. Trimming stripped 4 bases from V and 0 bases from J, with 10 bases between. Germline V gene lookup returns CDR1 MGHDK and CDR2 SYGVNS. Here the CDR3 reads CASSAEGSSYNEQFF. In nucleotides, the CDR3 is TGTGCCAGCAGTGCGGAGGGAAGCTCCTACAATGAGCAGTTCTTC.

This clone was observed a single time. Here the CDR3 reads CAWSVLRVSPLHF. DNA for the CDR3: TGTGCCTGGAGTGTATTGAGGGTTTCACCCCTCCACTTT. V usage is TRBV30 and J usage is TRBJ1-6; D unresolved. CDR1 and CDR2 (germline): GTSNPN, SVGIG (reference sequence). The CDR3 totals 13 residues. Trimming left V 0 bases short and J 9 bases short, with 9 bases between.

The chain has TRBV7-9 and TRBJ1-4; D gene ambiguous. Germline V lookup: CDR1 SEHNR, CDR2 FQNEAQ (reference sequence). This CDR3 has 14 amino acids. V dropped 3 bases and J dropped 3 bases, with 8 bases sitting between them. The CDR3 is CASSLDRANEKLFF. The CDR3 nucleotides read TGTGCCAGCAGCTTGGACCGAGCTAATGAAAAACTGTTTTTT.

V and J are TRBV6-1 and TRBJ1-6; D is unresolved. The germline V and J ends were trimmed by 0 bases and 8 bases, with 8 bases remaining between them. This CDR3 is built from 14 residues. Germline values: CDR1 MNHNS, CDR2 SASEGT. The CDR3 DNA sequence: TGTGCCAGCAGTGAAGCAGCACCTTATTCACCCCTCCACTTT. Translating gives CASSEAAPYSPLHF.

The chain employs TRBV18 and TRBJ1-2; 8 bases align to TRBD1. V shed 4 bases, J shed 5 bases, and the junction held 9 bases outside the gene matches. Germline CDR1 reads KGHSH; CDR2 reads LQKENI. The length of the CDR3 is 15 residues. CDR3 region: CASSQLDRAPYGYTF. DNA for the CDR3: TGTGCCAGCTCACAACTGGACAGGGCCCCTTATGGCTACACCTTC.

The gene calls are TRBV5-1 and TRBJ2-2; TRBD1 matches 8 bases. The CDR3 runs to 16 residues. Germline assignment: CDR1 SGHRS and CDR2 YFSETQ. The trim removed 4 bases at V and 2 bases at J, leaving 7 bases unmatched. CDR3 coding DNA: TGCGCCAGCAGCGTTGACAGGGGCCTCAACACCGGGGAGCTGTTTTTT. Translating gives CASSVDRGLNTGELFF. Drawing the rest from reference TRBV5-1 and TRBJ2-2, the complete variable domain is KAGVTQTPRYLIKTRGQQVTLSCSPISGHRSVSWYQQTPGQGLQFLFEYFSETQRNKGNFPGRFSGRQFSNSRSEMNVSTLELGDSALYLCASSVDRGLNTGELFFGEGSRLTVL.

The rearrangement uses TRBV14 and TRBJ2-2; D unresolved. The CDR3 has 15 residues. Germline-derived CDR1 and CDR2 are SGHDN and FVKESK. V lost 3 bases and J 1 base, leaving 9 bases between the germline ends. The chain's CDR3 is CASSQELGNTGELFF. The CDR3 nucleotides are TGTGCCAGCAGCCAGGAACTGGGGAACACCGGGGAGCTGTTTTTT. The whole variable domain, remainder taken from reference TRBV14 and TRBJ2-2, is EAGVTQFPSHSVIEKGQTVTLRCDPISGHDNLYWYRRVMGKEIKFLLHFVKESKQDESGMPNNRFLAERTGGTYSTLKVQPAELEDSGVYFCASSQELGNTGELFFGEGSRLTVL.

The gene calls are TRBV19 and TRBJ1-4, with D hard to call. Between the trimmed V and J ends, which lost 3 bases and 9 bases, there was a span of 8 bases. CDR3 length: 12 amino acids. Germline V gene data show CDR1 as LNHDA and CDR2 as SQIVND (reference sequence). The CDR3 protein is CASSIGGKKLFF. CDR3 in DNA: TGTGCCAGTAGTATTGGCGGCAAAAAACTGTTTTTT.

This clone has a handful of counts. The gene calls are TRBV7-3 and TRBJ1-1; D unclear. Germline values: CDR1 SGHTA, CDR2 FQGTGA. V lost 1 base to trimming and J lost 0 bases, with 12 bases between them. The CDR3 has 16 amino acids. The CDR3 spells CASSLIPGRMNTEAFF. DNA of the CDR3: TGTGCCAGCAGCTTAATCCCTGGACGGATGAACACTGAAGCTTTCTTT.

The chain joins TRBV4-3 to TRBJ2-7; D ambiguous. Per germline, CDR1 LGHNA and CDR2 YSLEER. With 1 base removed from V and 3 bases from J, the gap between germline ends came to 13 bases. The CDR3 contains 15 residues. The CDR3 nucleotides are TGCGCCAGCAGCCAAGGGCCAGATCAAGACTACGAGCAGTACTTC. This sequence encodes CASSQGPDQDYEQYF.

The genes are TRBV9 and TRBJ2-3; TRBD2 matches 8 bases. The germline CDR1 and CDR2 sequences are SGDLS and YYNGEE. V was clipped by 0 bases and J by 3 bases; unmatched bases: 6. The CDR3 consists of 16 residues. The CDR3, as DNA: TGTGCCAGCAGCGTAGTTCCGGGGGGGAAGACAGATACGCAGTATTTT. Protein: CASSVVPGGKTDTQYF.

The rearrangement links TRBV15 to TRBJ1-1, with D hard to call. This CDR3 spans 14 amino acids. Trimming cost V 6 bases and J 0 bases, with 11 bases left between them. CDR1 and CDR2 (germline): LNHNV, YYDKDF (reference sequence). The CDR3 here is CATREEPMNTEAFF. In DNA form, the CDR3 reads TGTGCCACCAGGGAGGAGCCGATGAACACTGAAGCTTTCTTT.

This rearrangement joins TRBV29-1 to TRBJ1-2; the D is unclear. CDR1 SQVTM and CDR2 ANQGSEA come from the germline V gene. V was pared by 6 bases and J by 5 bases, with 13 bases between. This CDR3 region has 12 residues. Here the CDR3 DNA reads TGCAGCGTCCATACCGACAAGTATGGCTACACCTTC. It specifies CSVHTDKYGYTF.

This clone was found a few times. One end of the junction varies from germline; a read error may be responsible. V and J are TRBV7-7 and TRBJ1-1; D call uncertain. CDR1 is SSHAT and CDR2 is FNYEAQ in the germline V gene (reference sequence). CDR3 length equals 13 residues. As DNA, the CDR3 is TGTGCTAGCAGCTCCGATAGGAACACTGAAGCTTTCTTT. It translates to CASSSDRNTEAFF.

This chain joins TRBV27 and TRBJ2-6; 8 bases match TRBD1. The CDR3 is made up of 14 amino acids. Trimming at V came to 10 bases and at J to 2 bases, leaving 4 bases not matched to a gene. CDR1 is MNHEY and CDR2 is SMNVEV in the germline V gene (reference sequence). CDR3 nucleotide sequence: TGTGCCAACATACAGGGGGCTGGGGCCAACGTCCTGACTTTC. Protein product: CANIQGAGANVLTF.

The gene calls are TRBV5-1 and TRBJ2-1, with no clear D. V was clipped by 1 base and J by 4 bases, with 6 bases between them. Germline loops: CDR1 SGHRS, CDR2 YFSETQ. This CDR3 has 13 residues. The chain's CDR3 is CASSLTRYNEQFF. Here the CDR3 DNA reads TGCGCCAGCAGCTTGACCCGATACAATGAGCAGTTCTTC.

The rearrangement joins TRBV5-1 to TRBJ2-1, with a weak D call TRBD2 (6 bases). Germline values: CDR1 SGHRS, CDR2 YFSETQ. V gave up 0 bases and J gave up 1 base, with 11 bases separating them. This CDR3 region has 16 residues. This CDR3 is CASSLVGGESYNEQFF. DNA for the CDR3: TGCGCCAGCAGCTTGGTTGGCGGGGAGTCCTACAATGAGCAGTTCTTC.

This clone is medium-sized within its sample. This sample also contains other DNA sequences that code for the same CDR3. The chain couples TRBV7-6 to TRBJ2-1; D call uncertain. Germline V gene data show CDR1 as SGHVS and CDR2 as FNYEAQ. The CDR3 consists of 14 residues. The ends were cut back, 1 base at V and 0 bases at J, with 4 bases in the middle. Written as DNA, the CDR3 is TGTGCCAGCAGCTTAGTCAGCTCCTACAATGAGCAGTTCTTC. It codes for CASSLVSSYNEQFF.

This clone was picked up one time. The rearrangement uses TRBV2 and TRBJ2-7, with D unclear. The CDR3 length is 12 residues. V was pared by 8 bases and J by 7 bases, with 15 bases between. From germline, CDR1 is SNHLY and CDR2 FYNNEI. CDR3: CASGHEIGEQYF. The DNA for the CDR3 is TGTGCCAGCGGTCATGAGATTGGAGAGCAGTACTTC.

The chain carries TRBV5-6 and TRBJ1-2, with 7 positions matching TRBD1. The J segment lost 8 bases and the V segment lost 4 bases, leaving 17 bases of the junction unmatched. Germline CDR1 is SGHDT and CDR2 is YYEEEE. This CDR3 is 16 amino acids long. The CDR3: CASSKQGNLVDRGYTF. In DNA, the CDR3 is TGTGCCAGCAGCAAACAGGGGAACCTAGTAGATAGGGGCTACACCTTC.

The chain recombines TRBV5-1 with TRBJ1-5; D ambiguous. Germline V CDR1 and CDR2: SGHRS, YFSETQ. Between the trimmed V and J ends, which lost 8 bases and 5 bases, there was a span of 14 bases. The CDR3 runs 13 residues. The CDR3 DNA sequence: TGCGCCAGTCGGGCCCTTGACGATCAGCCCCAGCATTTT. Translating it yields CASRALDDQPQHF.

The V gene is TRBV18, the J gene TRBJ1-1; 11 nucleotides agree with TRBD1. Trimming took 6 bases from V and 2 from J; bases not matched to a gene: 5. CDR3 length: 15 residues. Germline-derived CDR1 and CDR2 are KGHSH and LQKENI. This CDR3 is CASSLGQGANTEAFF. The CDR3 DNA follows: TGTGCCAGCTCCCTAGGACAGGGGGCTAACACTGAAGCTTTCTTT.

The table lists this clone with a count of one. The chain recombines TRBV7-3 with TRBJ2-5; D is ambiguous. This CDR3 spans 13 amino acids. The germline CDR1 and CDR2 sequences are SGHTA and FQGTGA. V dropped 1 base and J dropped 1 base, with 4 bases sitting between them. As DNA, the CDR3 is TGTGCCAGCAGCTTAAATATCCAAGAGACCCAGTACTTC. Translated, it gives CASSLNIQETQYF.

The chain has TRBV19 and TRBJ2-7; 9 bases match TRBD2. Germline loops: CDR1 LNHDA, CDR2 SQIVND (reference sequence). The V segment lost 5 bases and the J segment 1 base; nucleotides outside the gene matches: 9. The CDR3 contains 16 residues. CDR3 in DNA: TGTGCCAGTAGTCAAATCTTGACTAGCGGATCCTACGAGCAGTACTTC. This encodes CASSQILTSGSYEQYF.

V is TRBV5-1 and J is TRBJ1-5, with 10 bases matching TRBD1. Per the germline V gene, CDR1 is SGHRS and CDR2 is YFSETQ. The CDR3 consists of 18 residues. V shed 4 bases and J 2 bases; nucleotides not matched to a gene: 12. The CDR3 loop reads CASSPTGTGVDGNQPQHF. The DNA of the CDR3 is TGCGCCAGCAGCCCGACCGGGACAGGGGTGGATGGCAATCAGCCCCAGCATTTT.

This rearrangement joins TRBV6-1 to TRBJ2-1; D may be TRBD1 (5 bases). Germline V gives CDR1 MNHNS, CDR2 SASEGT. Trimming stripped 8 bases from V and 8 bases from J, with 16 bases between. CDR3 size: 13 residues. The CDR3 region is CASVYRSPHEQFF. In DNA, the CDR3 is TGTGCCAGCGTATACAGGAGCCCCCATGAGCAGTTCTTC.

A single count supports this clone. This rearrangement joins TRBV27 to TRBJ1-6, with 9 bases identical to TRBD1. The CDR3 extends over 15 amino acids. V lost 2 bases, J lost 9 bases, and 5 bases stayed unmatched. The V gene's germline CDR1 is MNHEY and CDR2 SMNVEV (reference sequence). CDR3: CASSLEDRGSSPLHF. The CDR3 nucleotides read TGTGCCAGCAGTTTAGAGGACAGGGGTAGTTCACCCCTCCACTTT.